These 18 T cell receptor beta chains share one sample of origin, sequenced in a study of blood T cells in healthy people across ages. Then a second PCR, running about 6 to 12 cycles, was carried out with a sample-barcoded 5' primer and a J-beta primer mix. TCRdb passed the 5' RACE reads through MiXCR, listing each CDR3 protein once. Of around 1.1 million distinct CDR3 sequences in the sample, around two fifths were seen once. The material sequenced was blood. These receptors all come from a man younger than 30 in good health.

This chain links TRBV9 with TRBJ1-5; no clear D. The germline V gene encodes CDR1 SGDLS and CDR2 YYNGEE. There are 15 residues in the CDR3. Trimming left V 1 base short and J 1 base short, with 9 bases between. The CDR3 region is CASSVHGESNQPQHF. CDR3 sequence (DNA): TGTGCCAGCAGCGTACATGGGGAGAGCAATCAGCCCCAGCATTTT.

The J gene is TRBJ2-7, the V gene TRBV5-1; no clear D gene. V lost 0 bases, J lost 0 bases, and 10 bases lay in between. The CDR3 sequence is 15 residues long. Germline V gene sequence: CDR1 SGHRS, CDR2 YFSETQ. The CDR3 sequence is CASSLEPDPSYEQYF. In nucleotides, the CDR3 is TGCGCCAGCAGCTTGGAGCCAGACCCCTCCTACGAGCAGTACTTC.

The chain employs TRBV2 and TRBJ2-2; no definite D call. The length of the CDR3 is 15 residues. The V and J ends lost 4 bases and 3 bases respectively, with 12 bases between them. Germline V CDR1 and CDR2: SNHLY, FYNNEI. CDR3 sequence: CASSVLTSHTGELFF. The CDR3 coding sequence is TGTGCCAGCAGTGTATTAACATCCCACACCGGGGAGCTGTTTTTT. Filled out from reference TRBV2 and TRBJ2-2, the complete variable domain reads EPEVTQTPSHQVTQMGQEVILRCVPISNHLYFYWYRQILGQKVEFLVSFYNNEISEKSEIFDDQFSVERPDGSNFTLKIRSTKLEDSAMYFCASSVLTSHTGELFFGEGSRLTVL.

The chain carries TRBV25-1 and TRBJ1-1, with a possible D match to TRBD1 (5 bases). The CDR3 totals 13 residues. The germline V gene has CDR1 MGHDK and CDR2 SYGVNS. V was shortened by 4 bases and J by 11 bases, with 17 bases between the two germline ends. CDR3 region: CASSGGASLGAFF. The CDR3 DNA reads as TGTGCCAGCAGTGGTGGGGCCTCCCTTGGGGCTTTCTTT.

This clonotype was counted at least ten times. J is TRBJ2-5 and V is TRBV29-1; D possibly matches TRBD1 or TRBD2 (5 bases each). Trimming stripped 5 bases from V and 5 bases from J, with 9 bases between. CDR1 is SQVTM, CDR2 ANQGSEA, per germline. The CDR3 extends over 11 amino acids. CDR3 protein: CSVRGTETQYF. In nucleotides, the CDR3 is TGCAGCGTTCGAGGGACGGAGACCCAGTACTTC.

This clonotype was seen a single time. Here the CDR3 DNA reads TGCAGTGCTAGAGGGGAGCGGCGCACAGATACGCAGTATTTT. Residues: CSARGERRTDTQYF. The V call is TRBV20-1, the J call TRBJ2-3, with a possible D match to TRBD2 (5 bases). The germline V gene encodes CDR1 DFQATT and CDR2 SNEGSKA (reference sequence). This CDR3 contains 14 residues. The V end lost 1 base, the J end lost 1 base, and 9 bases lay between the germline ends.

This clonotype showed up just a few times. This chain joins TRBV27 and TRBJ1-5; no clear D gene. Between the trimmed V and J ends, which lost 0 bases and 3 bases, there was a span of 9 bases. This CDR3 has 15 residues. Germline V lookup: CDR1 MNHEY, CDR2 SMNVEV (reference sequence). In DNA, the CDR3 is TGTGCCAGCAGTTTATCTGGGTCTCCCAATCAGCCCCAGCATTTT. Translated: CASSLSGSPNQPQHF.

Worth noting for this clonotype: Sequence at one end of the junction differs from germline and may be a read error. V usage is TRBV12-3 or TRBV12-4 and J usage is TRBJ1-2; a possible D gene is TRBD1 (6 bases). CDR3 size: 16 residues. This CDR3 is CASSLRTGALIHGYTF. Written as DNA, the CDR3 is TGTGCCAGCAGTTTGAGGACGGGGGCCCTTATCCATGGTTACACCTTC.

This clonotype was seen more than once but under ten times. The V and J genes are TRBV6-6 and TRBJ1-1, with no clear D. V was clipped by 8 bases and J by 1 base, with 11 bases between them. Germline V gene data show CDR1 as MNHNY and CDR2 as SVGAGI (reference sequence). The CDR3 covers 13 residues. The CDR3: CASCVGWNTEAFF. The CDR3 DNA follows: TGTGCCAGCTGCGTGGGATGGAACACTGAAGCTTTCTTT.

The genes are TRBV4-3 and TRBJ2-7, with TRBD1 matching 9 bases. The CDR3 has 17 residues. Germline loops: CDR1 LGHNA, CDR2 YSLEER. The ends lost 4 bases at V and 7 bases at J; junction bases unmatched: 17. For the CDR3, the DNA is TGCGCCAGCAGCCCAAATTTCCTGGGACAGGGCTACAATGAGCAGTACTTC. It translates to CASSPNFLGQGYNEQYF.

This clonotype has at least ten counts. This sequence joins TRBV9 and TRBJ1-2; 7 nucleotides line up with TRBD1. The CDR3 totals 12 residues. Trimming removed 2 bases from V and 6 bases from J; junction bases left unmatched: 1. The V gene's germline CDR1 is SGDLS and CDR2 YYNGEE. CDR3 sequence (DNA): TGTGCCAGCAGCGTCACAGGGGATGGCTACACCTTC. Translating gives CASSVTGDGYTF.

The chain is built from TRBV11-1 and TRBJ2-2; maybe TRBD1 (6 bases). V lost 1 base to trimming and J lost 4 bases, with 10 bases between them. From germline, CDR1 is SGHAT and CDR2 FQDESV (reference sequence). This CDR3 has 15 amino acids. The CDR3 region is CASSLGTAFTGELFF. The CDR3 DNA reads TGTGCCAGCAGCTTAGGGACAGCGTTCACCGGGGAGCTGTTTTTT.

This clonotype was detected a few times. The chain combines TRBV6-2 or TRBV6-3 with TRBJ1-5; 11 nucleotides align to TRBD1. The germline V gene has CDR1 MNHEY and CDR2 SVGEGT. The ends lost 8 bases at V and 5 bases at J; junction bases unmatched: 2. The CDR3 totals 13 residues. Here the CDR3 DNA reads TGTGCCAGCGGACAGGGGGCCTATCAGCCCCAGCATTTT. Its translation is CASGQGAYQPQHF.

This clonotype was observed a single time. In DNA form, the CDR3 reads TGTGCCAGCAGCGGATCGGGACAGGGTCATCAGCCCCAGCATTTT. This encodes CASSGSGQGHQPQHF. V and J are TRBV9 and TRBJ1-5, with 9 bases fitting TRBD1. Germline loops: CDR1 SGDLS, CDR2 YYNGEE. The trim removed 3 bases at V and 5 bases at J, leaving 6 bases unmatched. The CDR3 is 15 residues long.

The chain recombines TRBV9 with TRBJ1-4; D perhaps matches TRBD1 (5 bases). V was trimmed by 4 bases and J by 11 bases, leaving 27 bases between them. This CDR3 contains 17 residues. The germline V gene has CDR1 SGDLS and CDR2 YYNGEE. CDR3 sequence reads: CASSPPDTKPQMRKLFF. The CDR3 region has the DNA TGTGCCAGCAGCCCCCCGGACACCAAGCCCCAAATGCGGAAACTGTTTTTT.

This chain links TRBV6-6 with TRBJ1-1, with 7 bases aligning to TRBD1. Looked up from germline, CDR1 is MNHNY and CDR2 is SVGAGI (reference sequence). This CDR3 contains 16 residues. V lost 2 bases and J lost 3; bases outside the gene matches: 9. The CDR3 region has the DNA TGTGCCAGCAGTTACCCGGGACAGCGGGTGGACACTGAAGCTTTCTTT. The encoded protein is CASSYPGQRVDTEAFF.

The chain has TRBV27 and TRBJ2-3, with TRBD1 as a possible D gene (5 bases). The V end was cut by 6 bases, the J end by 2 bases, with 15 bases between. Germline values: CDR1 MNHEY, CDR2 SMNVEV (reference sequence). The CDR3 extends over 15 amino acids. The CDR3 reads CASSWGRLLTDTQYF. The DNA for the CDR3 is TGTGCCAGCAGCTGGGGCCGCCTGCTCACAGATACGCAGTATTTT.

V gene TRBV7-9 combines with J gene TRBJ1-5, with a tentative D call TRBD1 (6 bases). Trimming left V 1 base short and J 4 bases short, with 11 bases between. CDR3 size: 15 residues. Germline loops: CDR1 SEHNR, CDR2 FQNEAQ (reference sequence). The CDR3 DNA follows: TGTGCCAGCAGCTTAGGGGGACACGGTAATCAGCCCCAGCATTTT. Residues: CASSLGGHGNQPQHF. The whole variable domain, remainder taken from reference TRBV7-9 and TRBJ1-5, is DTGVSQNPRHKITKRGQNVTFRCDPISEHNRLYWYRQTLGQGPEFLTYFQNEAQLEKSRLLSDRFSAERPKGSFSTLEIQRTEQGDSAMYLCASSLGGHGNQPQHFGDGTRLSIL.